One sample yielded the 18 T cell receptor beta chains listed below, sequenced in a study of CD8 T cells in ankylosing spondylitis. From the 5' RACE reads, TCRdb called clonotypes with MiXCR, one entry per CDR3 protein. Found here are 150,000 or so distinct CDR3 sequences, approximately 10% of them singletons; the top ten hold about 15%. What was sequenced was blood, either unsorted or a sorted T cell fraction (not recorded which). These receptors all stem from a female donor with ankylosing spondylitis or in good health (not recorded which).

A few counts support this clonotype. The gene calls are TRBV27 and TRBJ1-2; 8 nucleotides line up with TRBD1. The length of the CDR3 is 15 residues. V lost 4 bases, J lost 4 bases, and 8 bases stayed unmatched. From germline, CDR1 is MNHEY and CDR2 SMNVEV (reference sequence). Here the CDR3 DNA reads TGTGCCAGCAGTTCAGGGGGCTACCTTGGCTATGGCTACACCTTC. Translation gives CASSSGGYLGYGYTF.

This clonotype was counted only a few times. The rearrangement joins TRBV7-9 to TRBJ2-3; weak D call: TRBD1 (5 bases). V was trimmed by 5 bases and J by 4 bases, leaving 10 bases between them. From germline, CDR1 is SEHNR and CDR2 FQNEAQ (reference sequence). CDR3 size: 13 residues. As DNA, the CDR3 is TGTGCCAGCAGCCCCGACAGCCCAGATACGCAGTATTTT. Translating it yields CASSPDSPDTQYF. The entire variable domain, with the rest obtained from reference TRBV7-9 and TRBJ2-3, is as follows: DTGVSQNPRHKITKRGQNVTFRCDPISEHNRLYWYRQTLGQGPEFLTYFQNEAQLEKSRLLSDRFSAERPKGSFSTLEIQRTEQGDSAMYLCASSPDSPDTQYFGPGTRLTVL.

CDR3 sequence: CAGGQGSTEAFF. CDR3 DNA sequence: TGTGCCGGTGGACAGGGGAGCACTGAAGCTTTCTTT. V and J are TRBV2 and TRBJ1-1; 9 positions agree with TRBD1. The germline CDR1 and CDR2 sequences are SNHLY and FYNNEI. V trimming: 11 bases; J trimming: 4 bases; junction bases outside the gene matches: 5. The length of the CDR3 is 12 residues.

A few counts support this clonotype. The rearrangement uses TRBV6-1 and TRBJ2-7, with 7 bases aligning to TRBD1. V was clipped by 6 bases and J by 5 bases; unmatched bases: 7. The CDR3 is 13 amino acids. The V gene's germline CDR1 is MNHNS and CDR2 SASEGT. The CDR3 protein is CASRPTGVHEQYF. In nucleotides, the CDR3 is TGTGCCAGCAGACCTACAGGGGTTCACGAGCAGTACTTC.

This clonotype has only a few counts. The chain is built from TRBV21-1 and TRBJ1-5. TRBV21-1 is annotated as a pseudogene. The CDR3 has 18 residues. CDR3 sequence: CASSKAQGRLASNQPQHF. The CDR3 DNA sequence: TGTGCCAGCAGCAAAGCGCAGGGCCGACTAGCAAGCAATCAGCCCCAGCATTTT.

The chain uses TRBV15 and TRBJ2-5; D possibly uses TRBD1 or TRBD2 (5 bases each). Looked up from germline, CDR1 is LNHNV and CDR2 is YYDKDF (reference sequence). CDR3 size: 15 residues. V lost 5 bases and J 5 bases, leaving 18 bases between the germline ends. The CDR3 loop reads CATSGFYGEGETQYF. The CDR3 region has the DNA TGTGCCACCAGCGGATTCTACGGAGAGGGGGAGACCCAGTACTTC.

This clonotype was detected a few times. The rearrangement links TRBV4-3 to TRBJ2-7; 7 nucleotides match TRBD2. This CDR3 region has 14 residues. Germline V gene sequence: CDR1 LGHNA, CDR2 YSLEER. The J segment lost 2 bases and the V segment lost 1 base, leaving 2 bases of the junction unmatched. The CDR3 coding sequence is TGCGCCAGCAGCCAAGGGACTAGTACCTACGAGCAGTACTTC. Residues: CASSQGTSTYEQYF.

This clonotype was picked up many times. V gene TRBV9 combines with J gene TRBJ1-1; 9 nucleotides agree with TRBD1. Trimming took 0 bases from V and 11 from J; bases not matched to a gene: 5. The CDR3 length is 13 residues. Per the germline V gene, CDR1 is SGDLS and CDR2 is YYNGEE. CDR3: CASSVGDRAGAFF. CDR3 DNA: TGTGCCAGCAGCGTAGGGGACAGGGCCGGCGCTTTCTTT.

The table lists this clonotype with a few counts. The J gene is TRBJ1-1, the V gene TRBV3-1; the D gene is possibly TRBD1 (5 bases). The V end lost 4 bases, the J end lost 5 bases, and 14 bases lay between the germline ends. Germline values: CDR1 LGHDT, CDR2 YNNKEL (reference sequence). The CDR3 spans 14 residues. The CDR3 region is CASSPSRGGTEAFF. The CDR3 nucleotides read TGTGCCAGCAGCCCGAGCCGGGGGGGGACTGAAGCTTTCTTT.

This clonotype was seen a handful of times. The chain recombines TRBV3-1 with TRBJ2-1, with D perhaps given as TRBD1 or TRBD2 (5 bases each). Trimming removed 5 bases from V and 6 bases from J, with 11 bases in between. The CDR3 is 13 residues long. Germline-derived CDR1 and CDR2 are LGHDT and YNNKEL (reference sequence). The CDR3 here is CASSSAGSNEQFF. The DNA for the CDR3 is TGTGCCAGCAGCTCAGCAGGGAGCAATGAGCAGTTCTTC.

This chain connects TRBV7-9 to TRBJ2-1; 13 bases are shared with TRBD2. The CDR3 is 16 residues long. The germline V gene encodes CDR1 SEHNR and CDR2 FQNEAQ (reference sequence). V was pared by 6 bases and J by 6 bases, with 8 bases of the junction left unmatched. The CDR3 nucleotides read TGTGCCAGCAGTTCATTGACTAGCGGGGGGCGCAATGAGCAGTTCTTC. Protein: CASSSLTSGGRNEQFF.

This clonotype was seen many times. The chain employs TRBV12-3 or TRBV12-4 and TRBJ1-5; possible D gene TRBD1, 5 bases. V was trimmed by 5 bases and J by 4 bases, leaving 18 bases between them. This CDR3 is built from 16 residues. The CDR3 nucleotides read TGTGCCAGCAGTCCCCGAGCATGGGACCTAAATCAGCCCCAGCATTTT. Translation gives CASSPRAWDLNQPQHF.

The rearrangement uses TRBV19 and TRBJ2-1; D is tentatively TRBD1 or TRBD2 (6 bases each). The CDR3 runs to 16 residues. V gave up 5 bases and J gave up 8 bases, with 22 bases separating them. Germline values: CDR1 LNHDA, CDR2 SQIVND (reference sequence). The CDR3 DNA reads TGTGCCAGTAGTTCCCAATCGGGGGCCTCCGGGGATGAGCAGTTCTTC. The encoded protein is CASSSQSGASGDEQFF.

This clonotype was seen at least ten times. In nucleotides, the CDR3 is TGTGCCAGCAGCGATCCCAGGGGAGGTTGGTCCGGGGAGCTGTTTTTT. Residues: CASSDPRGGWSGELFF. The chain is built from TRBV9 and TRBJ2-2, with D perhaps given as TRBD1 or TRBD2 (6 bases each). V shed 3 bases and J shed 6 bases, with 18 bases lying between them. Germline V CDR1 and CDR2: SGDLS, YYNGEE. CDR3 size: 16 residues.

The chain joins TRBV6-2 or TRBV6-3 to TRBJ2-6; TRBD2 matches 13 bases. Germline V gene sequence: CDR1 MNHEY, CDR2 SVGEGT. Unmatched junction bases numbered 3, after V lost 4 bases and J lost 0 bases. This CDR3 is built from 18 residues. CDR3 nucleotides: TGTGCCAGCAGTTCCGGGACTAGCGGGAACTCTGGGGCCAACGTCCTGACTTTC. Encoded protein: CASSSGTSGNSGANVLTF.

CDR3 sequence reads: CASSPRDTYTDTQYF. The CDR3 nucleotides read TGCGCCAGCAGCCCCCGGGACACGTACACAGATACGCAGTATTTT. This sequence joins TRBV4-3 and TRBJ2-3; perhaps TRBD1 as D (6 bases). The V gene's germline CDR1 is LGHNA and CDR2 YSLEER. The CDR3 has 15 amino acids. The V gene lost 4 bases and the J gene lost 2 bases, with 13 bases spanning the gap.

This clonotype showed up many times. The CDR3 coding sequence is TGTGCCAGCAGCTATGACACCGTCCAAGAGACCCAGTACTTC. Its translation is CASSYDTVQETQYF. The J gene is TRBJ2-5, the V gene TRBV7-7; no reliable D call. The germline V gene has CDR1 SSHAT and CDR2 FNYEAQ (reference sequence). This CDR3 comprises 14 residues. The V end lost 4 bases, the J end lost 1 base, and 10 bases lay between the germline ends.

On this clonotype itself: A read error may be the cause here, since a much bigger clone is one base away. The rearrangement uses TRBV5-4 and TRBJ2-2, with D hard to call. From germline, CDR1 is SGHNT and CDR2 YYREEE (reference sequence). The CDR3 extends over 13 amino acids. The V end lost 3 bases, the J end lost 1 base, and 4 bases lay between the germline ends. DNA for the CDR3: TGTGCCAGCAGCTCACAGAACACCGGGGAGCTGTTTTTT. It yields the protein CASSSQNTGELFF.